A selection of T cell receptor beta chains follows, all from one sample in a study of blood T cell repertoires in COVID-19. The method was immunoSEQ multiplex PCR; TCRdb's version includes in-frame clones alone and lacks a portion of them. The sample lists some 150,000 clones, approximately 85% occurring once. Material for sequencing was peripheral blood. These receptors were obtained from a man aged 45-65 years with acute or convalescent COVID-19. Both conserved end residues are part of each CDR3. The D gene is left open where the match is weak. Clone size is given for some rows only: seen once, a few or many times, or a class if the clone is expanded.

d_call,j_call,clone_size,v_call,cdr3_length,cdr3_nt,cdr3_aa
.,TRBJ2-3,.,TRBV7-9,16,TGTGCCAGCAGCTCACAAGGACTGGGAAGCACAGATACGCAGTATTTT,CASSSQGLGSTDTQYF
TRBD2,TRBJ2-7,.,TRBV7-9,11,TGTGCCAGCAGCGGGAGGGGAGAGCAGTACTTC,CASSGRGEQYF
.,TRBJ1-2,.,TRBV28,16,TGTGCCAGCAGTTACCCCACAGGGTCGGCTGACTATGGCTACACCTTC,CASSYPTGSADYGYTF
.,TRBJ2-1,.,TRBV27,15,TGTGCCAGCAGTTTATATAGCGCATCCTACAATGAGCAGTTCTTC,CASSLYSASYNEQFF
TRBD2,TRBJ2-7,.,TRBV20-1,15,TGCAGTGCTAGTAGGGCTAGCGGGGGGGACTACGAGCAGTACTTC,CSASRASGGDYEQYF
.,TRBJ1-2,.,TRBV28,15,TGTGCCAGCAGTTTTTTAGGGGCTAGAAGTAGGGGCTACACCTTC,CASSFLGARSRGYTF
.,TRBJ2-7,.,TRBV2,11,TGTGCCAGCAGTGATAGCTACGAGCAGTACTTC,CASSDSYEQYF
TRBD1,TRBJ1-4,.,TRBV28,15,TGTGCCAGCAGCCTCCATTCCGACCGGGACAGGGAACTGTTTTTT,CASSLHSDRDRELFF
TRBD1,TRBJ1-4,.,TRBV7-8,15,TGTGCCAGCAGCTTAGTGGGACAGGGGGATGAAAAACTGTTTTTT,CASSLVGQGDEKLFF
.,TRBJ2-1,few,TRBV6-5,13,TGTGCCAGCAGTTACGGGGCAGCCAATGAGCAGTTCTTC,CASSYGAANEQFF
TRBD2,TRBJ2-1,once,TRBV14,15,TGTGCCAGCAGCCAAGGGACTAGTGGTTACAATGAGCAGTTCTTC,CASSQGTSGYNEQFF
TRBD2,TRBJ2-1,.,TRBV7-6,18,TGTGCCAGCAGCTTAAATGCGGCGGGAGCATCGTCCTACAATGAGCAGTTCTTC,CASSLNAAGASSYNEQFF
TRBD1,TRBJ1-2,.,TRBV6-5,16,TGTGCCAGCAGTTACTCGGGGACAGGGGGATACTATGGCTACACCTTC,CASSYSGTGGYYGYTF
.,TRBJ1-2,few,TRBV29-1,10,TGCAGCGCCGTCGGGAATGGCTACACCTTC,CSAVGNGYTF
.,TRBJ2-3,.,TRBV3-1/TRBV3-2,15,TGTGCCAGCAGCCAAGCCGACTGGGAGGCAGATACGCAGTATTTT,CASSQADWEADTQYF
.,TRBJ2-5,once,TRBV6-5,14,TGTGCCAGCAGTTTACAGGGAAAACAAGAGACCCAGTACTTC,CASSLQGKQETQYF
TRBD1,TRBJ1-2,.,TRBV18,12,TGTGCCAGCTCACGGGGACAGAATGGCTACACCTTC,CASSRGQNGYTF
.,TRBJ2-2,once,TRBV7-3,15,TGTGCCAGCAGCTTAATCGGGGGGCCACCCGGGGAGCTGTTTTTT,CASSLIGGPPGELFF
TRBD2,TRBJ2-1,.,TRBV7-3,15,TGTGCCAGCAGCTTAACGGCGGCTAGCGGAGATGAGCAGTTCTTC,CASSLTAASGDEQFF
.,TRBJ1-1,.,TRBV5-4,13,TGTGCCAGCAGTGCGCCCCCGAACACTGAAGCTTTCTTT,CASSAPPNTEAFF
.,TRBJ1-1,.,TRBV18,13,TGTGCCAGCTCACCGAACGCCCAGGCTGAAGCTTTCTTT,CASSPNAQAEAFF
TRBD1,TRBJ1-1,.,TRBV5-5,14,TGTGCCAGCAGCTTAGGACAGGGGGCCACTGAAGCTTTCTTT,CASSLGQGATEAFF
TRBD1,TRBJ1-6,.,TRBV6-4,15,TGTGCCAGCAGTGAAGGGGGCAGGGCCAATTCACCCCTCCACTTT,CASSEGGRANSPLHF
.,TRBJ1-5,.,TRBV3-1/TRBV3-2,15,TGTGCCAGCAGCCAAGGGAGGAAGAGGGATCAGCCCCAGCATTTT,CASSQGRKRDQPQHF
.,TRBJ1-2,.,TRBV19,14,TGTGCCAGTAGGATTAGGACAGCTAACTATGGCTACACCTTC,CASRIRTANYGYTF
TRBD2,TRBJ2-2,.,TRBV13,16,TGTGCCAGCAGCTTAGGAGGGACTAGCCGCACCGGGGAGCTGTTTTTT,CASSLGGTSRTGELFF
.,TRBJ2-1,.,TRBV5-1,13,TGCGCCAGCAGCCCGGTCGGGGAGAATGAGCAGTTCTTC,CASSPVGENEQFF
.,TRBJ1-1,.,TRBV12-5,14,TGTGCTAGTGGTCCGAAGGCGGGGCTTGCTGAAGCTTTCTTT,CASGPKAGLAEAFF
.,TRBJ2-1,.,TRBV7-3,15,TGTGCCAGCAGCTTCCAGGGGAGCACCTACAATGAGCAGTTCTTC,CASSFQGSTYNEQFF
TRBD1,TRBJ2-7,.,TRBV15,15,TGTGCCACCAGCAGTCCGGGACAGGGGGCTCACGAGCAGTACTTC,CATSSPGQGAHEQYF
TRBD2,TRBJ2-1,.,TRBV5-1,15,TGCGCCAGCAGCTATACTAGCGGGAATTACAATGAGCAGTTCTTC,CASSYTSGNYNEQFF
TRBD1,TRBJ1-4,.,TRBV6-5,15,TGTGCCAGCAGTTACTGGACAGGGGGGAATGAAAAACTGTTTTTT,CASSYWTGGNEKLFF
.,TRBJ2-2,.,TRBV5-1,14,TGCGCCAGCAGCTTTGGGGAGACGGGCGGGGAGCTGTTTTTT,CASSFGETGGELFF
TRBD1,TRBJ2-1,.,TRBV27,14,TGTGCCAGCAGTTGGACAGGCGGTTTCTATGAGCAGTTCTTC,CASSWTGGFYEQFF
TRBD2,TRBJ2-1,.,TRBV9,14,TGTGCCAGCAGCCCATGGACTAGCGGGAACGAGCAGTTCTTC,CASSPWTSGNEQFF
TRBD2,TRBJ2-1,.,TRBV11-2,16,TGTGCCAGCAGCACCTGGACTAGCGGGACAAACAATGAGCAGTTCTTC,CASSTWTSGTNNEQFF
.,TRBJ2-3,.,TRBV5-4,15,TGTGCCAGCAGCTCAAACCGGGCGCGCGGGGATACGCAGTATTTT,CASSSNRARGDTQYF
.,TRBJ1-3,.,TRBV7-9,15,TGTGCCAGCAGCTTAGCTGGAGGGACTGGAAACACCATATATTTT,CASSLAGGTGNTIYF
TRBD1,TRBJ1-3,once,TRBV7-9,15,TGTGCCAGCAGGCCGACAGGGGCGTTTGAAAACACCATATATTTT,CASRPTGAFENTIYF
.,TRBJ2-3,.,TRBV4-1,17,TGCGCCAGCAGCCAAGAAGGGGCCGGGAGTGGGACAGATACGCAGTATTTT,CASSQEGAGSGTDTQYF